This T cell receptor (beta chain) was identified during a study of T cells in Graves' hyperthyroidism and ophthalmopathy. The CDR3 length is 12 residues. Trimming shortened V by 7 bases and J by 7 bases, and 13 bases separated the two germline ends. The V gene's germline CDR1 is ENHRY and CDR2 SYGVKD. TCR beta CDR3 region amplification was performed from RNA transcripts. The TCR CDR3 was amplified in a first-round RT-PCR using the HTBI primer set. TCRdb reprocessed the multiplex PCR reads via MiXCR and lists one record per CDR3 protein. The sample carries some 560,000 distinct CDR3 sequences, around 16% recorded once.

The chain joins TRBV10-3 to TRBJ1-2, with D maybe TRBD1 (6 bases). Material: blood. The TCR comes from a woman in her twenties or thirties with Graves' hyperthyroidism. As DNA, the CDR3 is TGTGCCATCAATGCAGGGGTGGCTGGCTACACCTTC. Amino acid sequence: CAINAGVAGYTF.